The entry below gives a single TCR beta chain sequence along with its context. Its antigen is still unknown. The PCR had 60 Vbeta and 13 Jbeta primers. Profiling relied on immunoSEQ multiplex PCR, and the TCRdb table lists in-frame clones only, not all of them. The profile shows around 92,000 clones, 81% of them singletons. The CDR3 sequence is 16 residues long. V was pared by 6 bases and J by 3 bases, with 10 bases of the junction left unmatched. CDR1 and CDR2 (germline): LNHDA, SQIVND (reference sequence). This record comes from a study of cytomegalovirus exposure and HLA in healthy donors. General study results and limits: Serostatus for CMV was the only available immune exposure information.

The source of this sequence is a girl aged 2 to 9 in good health and CMV-seropositive. V gene TRBV19 combines with J gene TRBJ2-4; TRBD2 aligns across 8 bases. Sequencing input: PBMCs. The CDR3 sequence: CASSRANRGGKNIQYF. Written as DNA, the CDR3 is TGTGCCAGTAGCAGAGCAAACCGGGGGGGCAAAAACATTCAGTACTTC.